This T cell receptor (beta chain) was retrieved from a study of control samples from healthy donors and cancer patients. CDR1 and CDR2 (germline): LGHNA, YNFKEQ. The V gene lost 1 base and the J gene lost 5 bases, with 9 bases spanning the gap. The CDR3 consists of 14 residues. Generated by immunoSEQ multiplex PCR, the TCRdb table keeps only in-frame clones and is missing some. Of 100,000 to 150,000 clones detected, around 90% appear once; the ten largest clones hold 5.5%. This rearrangement joins TRBV4-2 to TRBJ2-4; D is undetermined. What was sequenced was blood. The receptor's source is a man aged 18 to 35 in good health. CDR3 residues: CASSQGVRENIQYF. CDR3 bases: TGTGCCAGCAGCCAAGGGGTTAGGGAAAACATTCAGTACTTC.